These 14 T cell receptor beta chains share one sample of origin, sequenced in a study of regulatory T cells in long-lasting Graves disease. For TCR beta, libraries came from iRepertoire HTBI primers and Arm-PCR of CDR3 regions. From the multiplex PCR reads, TCRdb called clonotypes with MiXCR, one entry per CDR3 protein. The repertoire holds 560,000 or so distinct CDR3 sequences, with 15% to 20% as singletons. As for time point: newly diagnosed GD, antithyroid drugs for less than 3 months. The TCR library was prepared using RNA isolated from PBMCs. This sample also appeared in a second study, on T cells in Graves' hyperthyroidism and ophthalmopathy.

The specimen comprised peripheral blood mononuclear cells (PBMCs), sampled at new diagnosis, from a patient treated with antithyroid drugs. The source is a man between 18 and 35 years old with Graves disease.

This clonotype came up many times. The chain is built from TRBV11-2 and TRBJ1-2; 10 nucleotides line up with TRBD1. Germline CDR1 SGHAT, CDR2 FQNNGV. The CDR3 has 16 amino acids. J gave up 4 bases and V 0 bases, and 5 bases lay outside the gene matches. As DNA, the CDR3 is TGTGCCAGCAGCTTAGACCGGACAGGGGGGGGCTATGGCTACACCTTC. This sequence encodes CASSLDRTGGGYGYTF.

CDR3 region: CSAAGQTYNEQFF. DNA for the CDR3: TGCAGTGCCGCGGGTCAGACCTACAATGAGCAGTTCTTC. The rearrangement uses TRBV20-1 and TRBJ2-1, with D maybe TRBD2 (5 bases). The CDR3 consists of 13 residues. V lost 6 bases to trimming and J lost 2 bases, with 11 bases between them. The germline V gene has CDR1 DFQATT and CDR2 SNEGSKA (reference sequence).

This clonotype was seen more than once but under ten times. The rearrangement links TRBV7-9 to TRBJ1-1; 10 positions agree with TRBD1. V dropped 2 bases and J dropped 5; count of bases not matched to a gene: 8. The germline CDR1 and CDR2 sequences are SEHNR and FQNEAQ (reference sequence). This CDR3 has 16 amino acids. CDR3 residues: CASSLPRGTGETEAFF. The CDR3 bases are TGTGCCAGCAGCTTACCCCGCGGGACAGGGGAAACTGAAGCTTTCTTT. Full variable domain (rest looked up from reference TRBV7-9 and TRBJ1-1): DTGVSQNPRHKITKRGQNVTFRCDPISEHNRLYWYRQTLGQGPEFLTYFQNEAQLEKSRLLSDRFSAERPKGSFSTLEIQRTEQGDSAMYLCASSLPRGTGETEAFFGQGTRLTVV.

V usage is TRBV9 and J usage is TRBJ2-1; maybe TRBD2 (5 bases). The CDR3 extends over 17 amino acids. Germline V CDR1 and CDR2: SGDLS, YYNGEE. Deletions cut 0 bases from V and 3 bases from J, with 16 bases between. CDR3 nucleotide sequence: TGTGCCAGCAGCGTAGCTCCAGCCGGGAATCTCTACAATGAGCAGTTCTTC. Translation: CASSVAPAGNLYNEQFF. The entire variable domain, with the rest obtained from reference TRBV9 and TRBJ2-1, is as follows: DSGVTQTPKHLITATGQRVTLRCSPRSGDLSVYWYQQSLDQGLQFLIQYYNGEERAKGNILERFSAQQFPDLHSELNLSSLELGDSALYFCASSVAPAGNLYNEQFFGPGTRLTVL.

Comment on this clonotype: An end of the junction differs from the germline gene, which may be a read error. This sequence joins TRBV5-1 and TRBJ2-2; 9 nucleotides align to TRBD2. Per germline, CDR1 SGHRS and CDR2 YFSETQ. There are 16 residues in the CDR3. DNA for the CDR3: TGTGCCAGCAGCTTATCAGCGGGAGGCAACACCGGGGAGCTGTTTTTT. Its translation: CASSLSAGGNTGELFF.

This clonotype was observed a handful of times. This chain uses TRBV4-1 with TRBJ2-5, with D tentatively TRBD1 (6 bases). The germline gives CDR1 MGHRA, CDR2 YSYEKL. The CDR3 is made up of 13 amino acids. V shed 4 bases and J shed 4 bases, with 10 bases lying between them. The DNA for the CDR3 is TGCGCCAGCAGCCGCCAGGGGCTAGAGACCCAGTACTTC. Encoded protein: CASSRQGLETQYF.

This clonotype was detected many times. The chain couples TRBV11-2 to TRBJ2-3; D gene unclear. The CDR3 totals 14 residues. V lost 0 bases and J lost 10, with 14 bases in between. Germline CDR1 SGHAT, CDR2 FQNNGV. The CDR3 is CASSLEGNLFAQYF. The CDR3, as DNA: TGTGCCAGCAGCTTAGAAGGAAACCTCTTCGCGCAGTATTTT.

This clonotype has more than one count but fewer than ten. V usage is TRBV20-1 and J usage is TRBJ2-1; 11 bases align to TRBD2. The length of the CDR3 is 17 residues. Trimming cost V 0 bases and J 9 bases; bases outside gene matches: 13. The V gene's germline CDR1 is DFQATT and CDR2 SNEGSKA (reference sequence). The chain's CDR3 is CSARDRDLAGGFGEQFF. CDR3 nucleotides: TGCAGTGCTAGAGATAGGGATCTAGCGGGAGGTTTTGGTGAGCAGTTCTTC.

J is TRBJ2-1 and V is TRBV28, with 10 bases matching TRBD2. Trimming at V came to 7 bases and at J to 2 bases, leaving 14 bases not matched to a gene. Germline CDR1 is MDHEN and CDR2 is SYDVKM. This CDR3 is built from 18 residues. As DNA, the CDR3 is TGTGCCAGCACCCTGGGGCTAGCGGGAGTCACCCCCTACAATGAGCAGTTCTTC. Protein: CASTLGLAGVTPYNEQFF.

This CDR3 reads CASSTDNPYRGRGGVTDTQYF. The CDR3 DNA follows: TGTGCCAGCAGCACAGATAACCCCTACCGGGGACGGGGCGGAGTCACAGATACGCAGTATTTT. The chain is built from TRBV7-9 and TRBJ2-3; D possibly uses TRBD1 or TRBD2 (5 bases each). The CDR3 extends over 21 amino acids. V was shortened by 5 bases and J by 2 bases, with 32 bases between the two germline ends. Germline CDR1 is SEHNR and CDR2 is FQNEAQ (reference sequence).

This clonotype was seen a few times. The CDR3 DNA reads TGTGCCAGTAGTACTAGCGGGAGGCTCAGTGAGCAGTTCTTC. Its translation is CASSTSGRLSEQFF. The gene calls are TRBV19 and TRBJ2-1; TRBD2 matches 11 bases. V shed 4 bases, J shed 9 bases, and the junction held 5 bases outside the gene matches. CDR3 length: 14 residues. CDR1 LNHDA and CDR2 SQIVND come from the germline V gene (reference sequence).

This clonotype was recorded at least ten times. V usage is TRBV20-1 and J usage is TRBJ2-7, with 7 bases lining up with TRBD1. The CDR3 length is 13 residues. From germline, CDR1 is DFQATT and CDR2 SNEGSKA (reference sequence). Trimming at V came to 6 bases and at J to 5 bases, leaving 10 bases not matched to a gene. CDR3 sequence reads: CSAEMAGTDEQYF. The CDR3 DNA follows: TGCAGTGCCGAGATGGCAGGGACAGACGAGCAGTACTTC.

The V and J genes are TRBV11-2 and TRBJ2-5; no definite D call. V shed 5 bases and J shed 1 base, with 8 bases lying between them. CDR3 length: 13 residues. Germline CDR1 SGHAT, CDR2 FQNNGV. CDR3 bases: TGTGCCAGCAGCAAGATAGGCCAAGAGACCCAGTACTTC. It encodes CASSKIGQETQYF. Full variable domain (missing parts from reference TRBV11-2 and TRBJ2-5): EAGVAQSPRYKIIEKRQSVAFWCNPISGHATLYWYQQILGQGPKLLIQFQNNGVVDDSQLPKDRFSAERLKGVDSTLKIQPAKLEDSAVYLCASSKIGQETQYFGPGTRLLVL.

This clonotype was seen many times. V is TRBV6-1 and J is TRBJ2-1; possible D gene TRBD1, 6 bases. The CDR3 contains 16 residues. The germline V and J ends were trimmed by 4 bases and 3 bases, with 16 bases remaining between them. Germline lookup yields CDR1 MNHNS and CDR2 SASEGT. The CDR3 here is CASSAPYGGSYNEQFF. In DNA form, the CDR3 reads TGTGCCAGCAGTGCCCCTTATGGGGGCAGCTACAATGAGCAGTTCTTC.